Listed below are T cell receptor beta chains from one sample, sequenced in a study of T cell repertoires in aging, cancer and after chemotherapy. TCRdb reanalysed the multiplex PCR reads using MiXCR and keeps one entry per CDR3 protein. The table records over 2,500 distinct CDR3 sequences, 24% of them present only once. Sequencing used blood. The source of these receptors is a human donor with a solid tumor. Each CDR3 is given with its conserved first and last residue. The order of the fields is V gene, D gene, clone size, J gene, CDR3 protein, CDR3 DNA. A D gene is named only where the DNA matches it firmly. Expanded clones get a size class; other rows say once, few or many, or leave the size out.

TRBV29-1	TRBD2	.	TRBJ2-5	CRVEYAGGSETQYF	TGCAGAGTTGAATATGCGGGGGGTTCCGAGACCCAGTACTTC
TRBV6-1	TRBD2	.	TRBJ2-5	CASELAGRETQYF	TGTGCCAGCGAACTAGCGGGGCGCGAGACCCAGTACTTC
TRBV27	.	large	TRBJ2-2	CASSTRNTGELFF	TGTGCCAGCTCAACGCGGAACACCGGGGAGCTGTTTTTT
TRBV7-9	TRBD1	medium-sized	TRBJ1-6	CASSQALGQGNSPLHF	TGTGCCAGCAGCCAGGCCTTGGGACAGGGCAATTCACCCCTCCACTTT
TRBV7-6	.	.	TRBJ2-5	CASSLVGGNGETQYF	TGTGCCAGCAGCTTAGTGGGGGGCAACGGAGAGACCCAGTACTTC
TRBV10-3	.	medium-sized	TRBJ1-5	CAISAGSSNQPQHF	TGTGCCATCAGTGCGGGTTCCAGCAATCAGCCCCAGCATTTT
TRBV2	.	.	TRBJ1-4	CASRGQGREKLFF	TGTGCCAGCAGAGGGCAGGGGCGGGAAAAACTGTTTTTT
TRBV10-2	.	.	TRBJ1-1	CASSESTGTEAFF	TGCGCCAGCAGTGAGTCGACAGGCACTGAAGCTTTCTTT
TRBV5-4	.	many	TRBJ1-6	CASSRDSTNSYNSPLHF	TGTGCCAGCAGCAGAGACAGCACCAACTCCTATAATTCACCCCTCCACTTT
TRBV19	.	medium-sized	TRBJ2-5	CASSRRETQYF	TGTGCCAGTAGTAGGCGTGAGACCCAGTACTTC
TRBV5-5	.	medium-sized	TRBJ2-1	CASSSQVNPVYNEQFF	TGTGCCAGCAGCTCACAGGTAAATCCAGTATACAATGAGCAGTTCTTC
TRBV7-9	.	medium-sized	TRBJ2-1	CASSLSEGGTPTYNEQFF	TGTGCCAGCAGCTTATCCGAAGGAGGGACCCCTACTTACAATGAGCAGTTCTTC
TRBV4-3	.	.	TRBJ1-5	CASSQELGNQPQHF	TGCGCCAGCAGCCAAGAATTAGGGAATCAGCCCCAGCATTTT
TRBV29-1	.	once	TRBJ2-3	CSVGSAGYTDTQYF	TGCAGCGTTGGTTCGGCGGGGTATACAGATACGCAGTATTTT
TRBV12-3/TRBV12-4	.	medium-sized	TRBJ2-1	CASSLDPDRMNEQFF	TGTGCCAGCAGTTTGGATCCGGACAGAATGAATGAGCAGTTCTTC
TRBV6-1	.	medium-sized	TRBJ1-1	CASRQGSTEAFF	TGTGCCAGCAGACAGGGTTCCACTGAAGCTTTCTTT
TRBV12-3/TRBV12-4	TRBD1	medium-sized	TRBJ2-7	CASTPRTGAYEQYF	TGTGCCAGCACTCCCCGGACAGGAGCCTACGAGCAGTACTTC
TRBV20-1	TRBD1	few	TRBJ1-1	CSASTSPGGEVGAFF	TGCAGTGCTTCCACGAGTCCAGGGGGAGAGGTAGGGGCTTTCTTT
TRBV6-2/TRBV6-3	TRBD2	medium-sized	TRBJ2-5	CASSGDQRLAGGETQYF	TGTGCCAGCAGTGGAGACCAAAGACTAGCGGGGGGTGAGACCCAGTACTTC
TRBV7-2	.	few	TRBJ2-5	CASSYSETQYF	TGTGCCAGCAGCTATTCAGAGACCCAGTACTTC
TRBV20-1	TRBD2	.	TRBJ2-7	CSALAGVTYEQYF	TGCAGTGCCTTAGCGGGGGTCACCTACGAGCAGTACTTC
TRBV2	.	.	TRBJ2-4	CASSDDSLAKNIQYF	TGTGCCAGCAGCGATGACAGTCTAGCCAAAAACATTCAGTACTTC
TRBV6-5	.	medium-sized	TRBJ1-6	CASALRGTSYNSPLHF	TGTGCCAGCGCGCTCCGGGGGACCTCCTATAATTCACCCCTCCACTTT
TRBV27	.	medium-sized	TRBJ1-1	CASSFQGSNTEAFF	TGTGCCAGCAGTTTCCAGGGGTCGAACACTGAAGCTTTCTTT
TRBV24-1	.	medium-sized	TRBJ2-2	CATSDTNTGRPGELFF	TGTGCCACCAGTGATACCAACACGGGTAGACCCGGGGAGCTGTTTTTT
TRBV29-1	TRBD1	few	TRBJ1-6	CSDTGTDSSPLHF	TGCAGCGACACCGGGACAGATAGTTCACCCCTCCACTTT
TRBV6-2/TRBV6-3	TRBD2	medium-sized	TRBJ2-3	CASSTTSGGAGDTQYF	TGTGCCAGCAGCACGACTAGCGGGGGGGCCGGCGATACGCAGTATTTT
TRBV4-2	.	few	TRBJ1-6	CASSQATGYSPLHF	TGTGCCAGCAGCCAAGCAACAGGCTACTCACCCCTCCACTTT
TRBV2	.	few	TRBJ2-3	CASKAGSTDTQYF	TGTGCCAGCAAGGCAGGGAGCACAGATACGCAGTATTTT
TRBV7-2	TRBD2	.	TRBJ2-3	CASSVSGGPRFDTQYF	TGTGCCAGCAGCGTTAGCGGGGGGCCCCGCTTTGATACGCAGTATTTT
TRBV6-5	TRBD1	many	TRBJ1-2	CASTGQGLRGGYTF	TGTGCCAGCACCGGACAGGGACTGCGGGGTGGCTACACCTTC
TRBV6-5	TRBD1	medium-sized	TRBJ1-1	CASSLGQGGTEAFF	TGTGCCAGCAGTTTAGGGCAGGGGGGCACTGAAGCTTTCTTT
TRBV19	TRBD1	.	TRBJ1-1	CASTGTVNTEAFF	TGTGCCAGTACCGGGACAGTAAACACCGAAGCTTTCTTT
TRBV6-6	.	medium-sized	TRBJ1-3	CASSYISGNTIYF	TGTGCCAGCAGTTATATCTCTGGAAACACCATATATTTT
TRBV7-6	.	few	TRBJ2-2	CASSLSGPNTGELFF	TGTGCCAGCAGCTTATCGGGGCCTAACACCGGGGAGCTGTTTTTT
TRBV19	.	medium-sized	TRBJ1-2	CASRETETRIYGYTF	TGTGCCAGCCGAGAGACGGAAACCCGTATCTATGGCTACACCTTC